The T cell receptor (beta chain) under discussion was sequenced for a study of blood T cells in healthy people across ages. Study observations and caveats: In older individuals, TCR beta diversity per million T cells was lower, falling roughly linearly with age.

Deletions cut 3 bases from V and 5 bases from J, with 5 bases between. The CDR3 consists of 12 residues. CDR1 and CDR2 (germline): LNHNV, YYDKDF (reference sequence). The table lists this clonotype with a few counts. Antigen unknown. Using a J-beta primer mix together with a sample-barcoded 5' primer, a second PCR was run for 7 to 11 cycles. Each cDNA molecule, via a template-switch adaptor with 12 random nucleotides, was tagged. TCRdb ran MiXCR on the 5' RACE reads and lists one entry per CDR3 protein. The data show roughly 560,000 distinct CDR3 sequences, with 24% seen just once and around 10% held by the top ten. This sample also belongs to another study, concerning T cells of mothers and their children. Per that study: RNA that had been extracted went wholly into cDNA synthesis, at roughly 1.5 ug per 15 ul. At a sensitivity of roughly 100 clones per million clonotypes, no persistent microchimeric T cell clones appeared.

The sequence derives from a boy younger than 18 in good health. Source material: blood. The chain links TRBV15 to TRBJ1-3; D is uncertain. The DNA for the CDR3 is TGTGCCACCAGCAGTCGGAGAAACACCATATATTTT. This codes for CATSSRRNTIYF. Using reference TRBV15 and TRBJ1-3 for the parts outside the CDR3, the full variable domain is DAMVIQNPRYQVTQFGKPVTLSCSQTLNHNVMYWYQQKSSQAPKLLFHYYDKDFNNEADTPDNFQSRRPNTSFCFLDIRSPGLGDTAMYLCATSSRRNTIYFGEGSWLTVV.